Following are 10 T cell receptor beta chains from one sample sequenced in a study of T cell responses to AZD1222 COVID-19 vaccine. Repertoires were generated with immunoSEQ multiplex PCR, while TCRdb's copy carries only in-frame clones and drops some. In the table there are approximately 110,000 clones, approximately 86% of which are singletons. Source: peripheral blood, taken on day 0 of AZD1222 vaccination. The receptors were gathered from an adult in good health.

The V call is TRBV18, the J call TRBJ1-6; D is ambiguous. This CDR3 region has 14 residues. CDR1 is KGHSH, CDR2 LQKENI, per germline. Trimming stripped 2 bases from V and 8 bases from J, with 10 bases between. The CDR3 DNA is TGTGCCAGCTCACCATCGGCCGGAGATTCACCCCTCCACTTT. Its protein product is CASSPSAGDSPLHF.

Note on this clone: Compared with germline, one end of the junction differs, possibly owing to a read error. The chain couples TRBV7-9 to TRBJ1-1; no firm D call. The CDR3 totals 12 residues. Germline lookup yields CDR1 SEHNR and CDR2 FQNEAQ (reference sequence). The CDR3: CASSLAPNEAFF. Written as DNA, the CDR3 is TGTGCCAGCAGCCTAGCCCCAAATGAAGCTTTCTTT.

In its sample, this clone was seen once. The chain has TRBV10-1 and TRBJ2-3; tentatively, D is TRBD1 (5 bases). The CDR3 is made up of 19 amino acids. Deletions cut 0 bases from V and 0 bases from J, with 19 bases between. Germline V gives CDR1 WNHNN, CDR2 SYGVQD (reference sequence). CDR3 coding DNA: TGCGCCAGCAGTGAGTCGGGGCAGGGCCCCTTTTCTAGCACAGATACGCAGTATTTT. Amino acids: CASSESGQGPFSSTDTQYF.

This clone was observed once. The chain couples TRBV7-2 to TRBJ1-2, with D unresolved. The germline V and J ends were trimmed by 1 base and 3 bases, with 9 bases remaining between them. The CDR3 has 14 amino acids. Germline values: CDR1 SGHTA, CDR2 FQGNSA. DNA for the CDR3: TGTGCCAGCAGCTTAGAGAGCCAGGACTATGGCTACACCTTC. Translating gives CASSLESQDYGYTF.

The CDR3 here is CASSLQGQPQHF. The CDR3 nucleotides read TGTGCCAGTAGTTTACAGGGCCAGCCCCAGCATTTT. The chain carries TRBV19 and TRBJ1-5, with a tentative D call TRBD1 (6 bases). Germline V gene data show CDR1 as LNHDA and CDR2 as SQIVND (reference sequence). Trimming removed 5 bases at V and 7 bases at J, with 9 bases between. The CDR3 is made up of 12 amino acids.

This rearrangement joins TRBV24-1 to TRBJ1-3, with D unresolved. This CDR3 contains 11 residues. Germline values: CDR1 KGHDR, CDR2 SFDVKD. Between the trimmed V and J ends, which lost 2 bases and 6 bases, there was a span of 1 base. This CDR3 is CATSDSNTIYF. The CDR3 DNA sequence: TGTGCCACCAGTGATTCAAACACCATATATTTT.

The CDR3 nucleotides read TGCGCCAGCAGCAGAGGATTAAGGGTCTCCACAGATACGCAGTATTTT. It codes for CASSRGLRVSTDTQYF. The chain combines TRBV5-1 with TRBJ2-3; no reliable D call. Per germline, CDR1 SGHRS and CDR2 YFSETQ. Deletions cut 4 bases from V and 2 bases from J, with 17 bases between. This CDR3 is built from 16 residues.

This clone showed up just once. The genes are TRBV10-3 and TRBJ2-3; TRBD2 matches at 9 bases. The germline V gene has CDR1 ENHRY and CDR2 SYGVKD. J was trimmed by 1 base and V by 4 bases; bases with no gene match: 3. This CDR3 region has 15 residues. CDR3 in amino acids: CAISGAGGGTDTQYF. The CDR3 DNA is TGTGCCATCAGTGGAGCGGGGGGAGGCACAGATACGCAGTATTTT.

The chain employs TRBV6-5 and TRBJ2-7; the match to TRBD1 covers 10 bases. J lost 12 bases, V lost 5 bases, and 10 bases had no gene match. CDR1 and CDR2 (germline): MNHEY, SVGAGI. This CDR3 contains 13 residues. In DNA, the CDR3 is TGTGCCAGCAGTCCTGACAGGGGGCCTCCCCGGTACTTC. Its translation: CASSPDRGPPRYF.

This chain links TRBV7-9 with TRBJ2-7; perhaps TRBD1 as D (5 bases). Germline V lookup: CDR1 SEHNR, CDR2 FQNEAQ (reference sequence). The CDR3 contains 13 residues. The ends were cut back, 6 bases at V and 5 bases at J, with 14 bases in the middle. The CDR3 here is CASSYDRPDEQYF. Written as DNA, the CDR3 is TGTGCCAGCAGTTACGACAGACCCGACGAGCAGTACTTC.